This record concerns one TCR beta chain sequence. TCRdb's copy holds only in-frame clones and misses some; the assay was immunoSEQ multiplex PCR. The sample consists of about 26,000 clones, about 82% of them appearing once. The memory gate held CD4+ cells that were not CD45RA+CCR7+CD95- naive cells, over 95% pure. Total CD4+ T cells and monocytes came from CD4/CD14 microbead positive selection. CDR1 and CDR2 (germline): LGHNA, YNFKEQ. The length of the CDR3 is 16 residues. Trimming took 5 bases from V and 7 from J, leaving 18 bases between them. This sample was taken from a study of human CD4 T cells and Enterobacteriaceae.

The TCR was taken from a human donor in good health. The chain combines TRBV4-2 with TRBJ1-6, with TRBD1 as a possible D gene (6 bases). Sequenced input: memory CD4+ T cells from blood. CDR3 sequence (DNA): TGTGCCAGCAGCGACCCCGGGACACGGAGAAATTCACCCCTCCACTTT. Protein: CASSDPGTRRNSPLHF.